This TCR beta chain was documented in a study of identical twins. Findings and limits, study-wide: Cord blood beta clonotypes that were abundant carried fewer insertions, and memory repertoires showed no such trend. Not following the same donors, the study drew its conclusions from cross-sectional statistical analysis.

This clonotype was recorded a few times. The antigen is not known. From the 5' RACE reads, TCRdb called clonotypes with MiXCR, one entry per CDR3 protein. The profile shows hundreds of thousands of distinct CDR3 sequences, approximately 22% of them singletons. This CDR3 has 13 residues. The V end lost 0 bases, the J end lost 8 bases, and 10 bases lay between the germline ends. The same sample was also used in a study of T cells expressing NK-cell markers. According to that study: HCMV seropositivity characterized seven of the eight sequenced donors, and seronegativity one. Of CD8+ T cells, about 1.0-8% belonged to dominant NKG2C+ clonotypes in more than five donors.

This chain joins TRBV12-3 or TRBV12-4 and TRBJ1-2; D unresolved. Specimen: PBMCs. This TCR was sampled from a woman aged 18 to 35 in good health. The CDR3 DNA is TGTGCCAGCAGTTTAGCAGGGCCCAGGGGCTACACCTTC. Its translation: CASSLAGPRGYTF.